What follows describes a single T cell receptor beta chain. The sample originates from a study of T cell changes during pregnancy in multiple sclerosis. Profiled with immunoSEQ multiplex PCR; TCRdb holds only in-frame clones, not every one. This table has about 59,000 clones, approximately 90% appearing once. Sample: peripheral blood from another person, used as feeder cells. This clonotype originated in a human donor whose cells served as feeder cells for cultures in a pregnancy study.

The CDR3 sequence: CATRTPNYGYTF. The CDR3 DNA follows: TGTGCCACGCGGACACCAAACTATGGCTACACCTTC. This sequence joins TRBV7-2 and TRBJ1-2, with TRBD1 as a possible D gene (5 bases). Germline CDR1 reads SGHTA; CDR2 reads FQGNSA. CDR3 length: 12 amino acids. Trimming took 10 bases from V and 2 from J, leaving 11 bases between them.